A single sample gave rise to the 14 T cell receptor beta chains below, sequenced in a study of blood T cells in healthy people across ages. A second about 6 to 12 cycle PCR used barcoded and J-beta primers. TCRdb reprocessed the 5' RACE reads via MiXCR and lists one record per CDR3 protein. The repertoire holds roughly 1.4 million distinct CDR3 sequences, with approximately 59% as singletons. The specimen was blood. The receptors were sampled from a man younger than 35 in good health.

This clonotype was seen only once. The chain combines TRBV20-1 with TRBJ2-1; a weak D match, TRBD1 (5 bases). Trimming pared 5 bases from V and 3 bases from J, leaving 11 bases between. The CDR3 sequence is 13 residues long. The germline V gene has CDR1 DFQATT and CDR2 SNEGSKA (reference sequence). CDR3 in amino acids: CSAATANYNEQFF. The CDR3 bases are TGCAGTGCTGCGACAGCGAACTACAATGAGCAGTTCTTC.

V usage is TRBV6-4 and J usage is TRBJ2-5; D remains unclear. The CDR3 is 14 amino acids. The V end was cut by 6 bases, the J end by 11 bases, with 22 bases between. The germline gives CDR1 MRHNA, CDR2 SNTAGT. The CDR3 nucleotides are TGTGCCAGCAGACGGGCCTCAGGTGTAGGTCGGCAGTACTTC. It is translated as CASRRASGVGRQYF.

The sample holds a few counts of this clonotype. The gene calls are TRBV29-1 and TRBJ2-1; 10 nucleotides match TRBD2. V dropped 5 bases and J dropped 6; count of bases not matched to a gene: 1. Germline V gene lookup returns CDR1 SQVTM and CDR2 ANQGSEA. The CDR3 consists of 12 residues. CDR3 sequence (DNA): TGCAGCGTTCTAGCGGGAGCCAATGAGCAGTTCTTC. Protein: CSVLAGANEQFF.

The chain is built from TRBV12-3 or TRBV12-4 and TRBJ1-2, with D maybe TRBD1 (5 bases). Trimming took off 6 bases at V and 5 bases at J, with 13 bases between the two ends. The CDR3 covers 13 residues. The CDR3 protein is CASRPGRMYGYTF. The CDR3 bases are TGTGCCAGCAGGCCGGGACGGATGTATGGCTACACCTTC.

This clonotype was seen only a few times. The gene calls are TRBV20-1 and TRBJ1-2; TRBD1 matches 12 bases. CDR3 length: 15 amino acids. Trimming took 5 bases from V and 6 from J; bases not matched to a gene: 10. The germline V gene has CDR1 DFQATT and CDR2 SNEGSKA (reference sequence). The CDR3 loop reads CSAPGQGAIFDGYTF. As DNA, the CDR3 is TGCAGTGCTCCGGGACAGGGGGCAATCTTCGATGGCTACACCTTC.

The rearrangement links TRBV7-9 to TRBJ2-7, with 7 bases matching TRBD1. This CDR3 region has 16 residues. The germline V gene has CDR1 SEHNR and CDR2 FQNEAQ (reference sequence). V shed 5 bases, J shed 0 bases, and the junction held 10 bases outside the gene matches. CDR3 DNA: TGTGCCAGCAGCCCTAATGCAGGGGGAACCTCCTACGAGCAGTACTTC. Translation: CASSPNAGGTSYEQYF.

This chain connects TRBV24-1 to TRBJ1-1, with 7 bases aligning to TRBD1. Looked up from germline, CDR1 is KGHDR and CDR2 is SFDVKD. CDR3 length equals 14 residues. V lost 3 bases and J lost 3; bases outside the gene matches: 3. The CDR3 region is CATSDKGTDTEAFF. The CDR3, as DNA: TGTGCCACCAGTGATAAAGGGACAGACACTGAAGCTTTCTTT.

In this sample, this clonotype turned up once. CDR3 amino acids: CASSQDRGGGGGADTQYF. CDR3 DNA: TGCGCCAGCAGCCAAGATAGAGGCGGGGGGGGCGGAGCAGATACGCAGTATTTT. The chain combines TRBV4-1 with TRBJ2-3; 9 nucleotides match TRBD2. Losses at the gene ends were 0 bases for V and 4 bases for J; bases not matched to a gene: 11. CDR3 length: 18 residues. The germline CDR1 and CDR2 sequences are MGHRA and YSYEKL.

This clonotype has only one observation. The chain combines TRBV21-1 with TRBJ2-7. TRBV21-1 is described as a pseudogene. This CDR3 is built from 13 residues. The CDR3 DNA sequence: TGTGCCAGCAGCAAAGTTCAAAGCTACGAGCAGTACTTC. Residues: CASSKVQSYEQYF.

Here the CDR3 DNA reads TGTGCCAGCAGCCTGTGGTTGACAGGTGAAAAACTGTTTTTT. Amino acids: CASSLWLTGEKLFF. The chain is built from TRBV28 and TRBJ1-4; perhaps TRBD1 as D (6 bases). CDR1 is MDHEN and CDR2 is SYDVKM in the germline V gene. This CDR3 spans 14 amino acids. The germline V and J ends were trimmed by 6 bases and 7 bases, with 15 bases remaining between them.

V and J are TRBV27 and TRBJ2-7, with D possibly matching TRBD1 (5 bases). Looked up from germline, CDR1 is MNHEY and CDR2 is SMNVEV (reference sequence). The length of the CDR3 is 14 residues. The V end was cut by 0 bases, the J end by 3 bases, with 9 bases between. The CDR3 DNA reads TGTGCCAGCAGTTTATCATTAGGGGTCTACGAGCAGTACTTC. It is translated as CASSLSLGVYEQYF.

J is TRBJ1-3 and V is TRBV5-5; D is unresolved. Germline V lookup: CDR1 SGHKS, CDR2 YYEKEE (reference sequence). The CDR3 loop spans 14 amino acids. V gave up 1 base and J gave up 3 bases, with 8 bases separating them. The CDR3 DNA sequence: TGTGCCAGCAGCTTGAGGTCGCATGGAAACACCATATATTTT. Its protein product is CASSLRSHGNTIYF.

There are a few counts of this clonotype. The chain recombines TRBV6-1 with TRBJ2-5; TRBD2 agrees at 11 bases. From germline, CDR1 is MNHNS and CDR2 SASEGT. Trimming removed 3 bases from V and 5 bases from J; junction bases left unmatched: 11. This CDR3 has 17 amino acids. CDR3 in DNA: TGTGCCAGCAGTGACCCCCTAGCGGGAGGTATGGGGGAGACCCAGTACTTC. It is translated as CASSDPLAGGMGETQYF.

CDR3 nucleotides: TGTGCCAGCAGCATGACAGGGGAAAAGGGGGAGACCCAGTACTTC. Protein product: CASSMTGEKGETQYF. This chain links TRBV7-9 with TRBJ2-7; 8 bases are shared with TRBD1. The DNA matches TRBJ2-5 better at its end, which makes the J call doubtful. CDR1 SEHNR and CDR2 FQNEAQ come from the germline V gene (reference sequence). CDR3 length: 15 residues.